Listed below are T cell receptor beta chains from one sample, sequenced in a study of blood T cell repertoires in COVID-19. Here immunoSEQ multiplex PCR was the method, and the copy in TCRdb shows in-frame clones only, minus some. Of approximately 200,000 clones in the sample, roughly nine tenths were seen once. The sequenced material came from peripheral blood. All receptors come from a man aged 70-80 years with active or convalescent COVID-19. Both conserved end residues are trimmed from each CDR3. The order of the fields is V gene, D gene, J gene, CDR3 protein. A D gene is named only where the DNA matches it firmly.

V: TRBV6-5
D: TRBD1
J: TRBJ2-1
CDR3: ASSFRGTGIGDEQF

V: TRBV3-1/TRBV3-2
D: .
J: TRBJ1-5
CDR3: ASSHRPGSLDYSNQPQH

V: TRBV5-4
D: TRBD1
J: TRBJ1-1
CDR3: ASSPDIQGLGTEAF

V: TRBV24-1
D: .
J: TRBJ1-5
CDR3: ATSVGQGTPQH

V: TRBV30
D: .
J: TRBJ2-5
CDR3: AWSAVGAQY

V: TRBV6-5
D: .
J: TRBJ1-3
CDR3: ASSRRLASGNTIY

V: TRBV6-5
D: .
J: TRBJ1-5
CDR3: ASSSQGANQPQH

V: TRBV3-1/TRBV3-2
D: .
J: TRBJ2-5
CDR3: ASSQGGEETQY

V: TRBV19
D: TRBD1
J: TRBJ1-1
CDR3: ASSIGVANRGSNTEAF

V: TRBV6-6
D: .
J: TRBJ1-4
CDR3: ASSWVGGREKLF

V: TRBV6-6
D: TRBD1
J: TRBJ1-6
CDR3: ASSPETGGSYNSPLH

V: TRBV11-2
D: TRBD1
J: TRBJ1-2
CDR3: ASSNRGVYGYT

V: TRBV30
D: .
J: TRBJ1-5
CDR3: ASASAPGQPQH

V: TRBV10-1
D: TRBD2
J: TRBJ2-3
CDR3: ASSGLAGGTQY

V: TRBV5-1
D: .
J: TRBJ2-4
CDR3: ASSFQTGLAKNIQY

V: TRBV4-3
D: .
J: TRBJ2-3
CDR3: ASSQASQRYTDTQY

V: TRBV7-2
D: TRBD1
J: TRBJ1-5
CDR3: ASRGQANQPQH

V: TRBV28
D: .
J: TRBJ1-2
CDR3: ASSLSVGGYGYT

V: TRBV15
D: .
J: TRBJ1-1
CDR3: ATSEGTLNTEAF